Listed below are T cell receptor beta chains from one sample, sequenced in a study of OX40 agonist ivuxolimab in advanced cancers. Only in-frame clones appear in the TCRdb table, and some are missing; sequencing was by immunoSEQ multiplex PCR. The sample has approximately 68,000 clones; about 87% are singletons. The specimen comprised CD4+ or CD8+ T cells sorted from blood, sampled in a trial of the OX40 agonist ivuxolimab. The receptors stem from an adult with an advanced solid tumor such as melanoma, head and neck, liver or kidney cancer. Each CDR3 is given with its conserved first and last residue. The D gene is left open where the match is weak. Rows may omit the clone size; those that give it use once, few, many or a size class.

D gene,V gene,J gene,clone size,CDR3 protein,CDR3 DNA
NA,TRBV5-6,TRBJ2-7,few,CASSLVDSYEQYF,TGTGCCAGCAGCCTGGTCGACTCCTACGAGCAGTACTTC
TRBD1,TRBV5-1,TRBJ1-4,NA,CASSPTGYNEKLFF,TGCGCCAGCAGCCCGACAGGGTATAATGAAAAACTGTTTTTT
NA,TRBV9,TRBJ2-5,NA,CASSVGTTRGETQYF,TGTGCCAGCAGCGTAGGCACCACTAGGGGGGAGACCCAGTACTTC
NA,TRBV18,TRBJ2-2,NA,CASSPRTENTGELFF,TGTGCCAGCTCACCACGGACGGAGAACACCGGGGAGCTGTTTTTT
TRBD1,TRBV7-2,TRBJ2-7,NA,CASSQAVGQHYEQYF,TGTGCCAGCAGCCAAGCTGTGGGACAGCACTACGAGCAGTACTTC
NA,TRBV19,TRBJ1-1,few,CASSGRAEAFF,TGTGCCAGTAGCGGACGTGCTGAAGCTTTCTTT
NA,TRBV30,TRBJ2-5,NA,CAWSVRYRGGETQYF,TGTGCCTGGAGTGTACGATACAGGGGGGGAGAGACCCAGTACTTC
TRBD2,TRBV28,TRBJ2-5,NA,CASRPGLAQETQYF,TGTGCCAGCAGGCCCGGACTAGCCCAAGAGACCCAGTACTTC
NA,TRBV7-2,TRBJ1-3,NA,CASSPNGNTIYF,TGTGCCAGCAGCCCGAACGGAAACACCATATATTTT
NA,TRBV18,TRBJ1-5,NA,CASSPPRTNQPQHF,TGTGCCAGCTCACCACCCCGGACCAATCAGCCCCAGCATTTT
NA,TRBV23-1,TRBJ2-1,NA,CASSQKPVGRSYNEQFF,TGCGCCAGCAGTCAGAAACCGGTGGGTCGCTCCTACAATGAGCAGTTCTTC
NA,TRBV19,TRBJ1-6,large,CASSIEPSGNSPLHF,TGTGCCAGTAGTATAGAACCATCGGGGAATTCACCCCTCCACTTT
NA,TRBV4-1,TRBJ1-1,NA,CASSQVPGADEAFF,TGCGCCAGCAGCCAAGTCCCGGGGGCTGATGAAGCTTTCTTT
NA,TRBV6-6,TRBJ1-2,NA,CASSYRGLYYGYTF,TGTGCCAGCAGTTACAGGGGATTGTACTATGGCTACACCTTC
NA,TRBV5-1,TRBJ2-7,NA,CASSLGFDEQYF,TGCGCCAGCAGCTTGGGTTTCGACGAGCAGTACTTC
NA,TRBV5-1,TRBJ1-4,NA,CASSRVGGEGEKLFF,TGCGCCAGCAGCCGGGTCGGAGGGGAAGGTGAAAAACTGTTTTTT
NA,TRBV11-2,TRBJ2-5,once,CASSPYLRWETQYF,TGTGCCAGCAGCCCTTACCTGAGGTGGGAGACCCAGTACTTC
NA,TRBV18,TRBJ1-4,NA,CASSRAREEKLFF,TGTGCCAGCTCACGGGCCCGGGAGGAAAAACTGTTTTTT
TRBD1,TRBV6-1,TRBJ2-1,NA,CASSPGTANNEQFF,TGTGCCAGCAGTCCGGGGACAGCTAACAATGAGCAGTTCTTC
TRBD1,TRBV6-6,TRBJ1-4,once,CASRKDRGLGNEKLFF,TGTGCCAGCAGAAAGGACAGGGGGCTTGGTAATGAAAAACTGTTTTTT
NA,TRBV7-3,TRBJ2-5,few,CASSSPPRETQYF,TGTGCCAGCAGCTCTCCCCCGAGAGAGACCCAGTACTTC
NA,TRBV5-1,TRBJ2-3,NA,CASTKQGESTDTQYF,TGCGCCAGCACAAAACAGGGCGAAAGCACAGATACGCAGTATTTT
NA,TRBV5-1,TRBJ2-3,NA,CASSLAQADTQYF,TGCGCCAGCAGCTTGGCCCAGGCAGATACGCAGTATTTT
NA,TRBV28,TRBJ1-6,NA,CASSSATTYNSPLHF,TGTGCCAGCAGTTCAGCTACGACCTATAATTCACCCCTCCACTTT
NA,TRBV28,TRBJ2-7,few,CASSPPLGGQGGAYEQYF,TGTGCCAGCAGTCCACCCTTGGGTGGGCAGGGGGGAGCCTACGAGCAGTACTTC
NA,TRBV18,TRBJ1-6,NA,CASSPPPGSALHF,TGTGCCAGCTCACCACCCCCCGGTTCGGCCCTCCACTTT
TRBD1,TRBV15,TRBJ1-4,NA,CATGEGAIEKLFF,TGTGCCACCGGGGAGGGGGCGATTGAAAAACTGTTTTTT
NA,TRBV4-3,TRBJ1-1,NA,CASSQHSTLNTEAFF,TGCGCCAGCAGCCAACATTCAACATTGAACACTGAAGCTTTCTTT
TRBD2,TRBV11-1,TRBJ2-1,NA,CASTSGSHEQFF,TGTGCCAGCACTAGCGGGAGCCATGAGCAGTTCTTC
NA,TRBV5-1,TRBJ2-7,NA,CASSFDGGEQYF,TGCGCCAGCAGCTTCGACGGAGGCGAGCAGTACTTC
TRBD1,TRBV5-1,TRBJ2-1,once,CASSAGQAYNEQFF,TGCGCCAGCAGCGCGGGACAGGCCTACAATGAGCAGTTCTTC
TRBD2,TRBV23-1,TRBJ2-1,NA,CASSQSGPSGGLGEQFF,TGCGCCAGCAGTCAATCTGGTCCTAGCGGGGGCCTCGGAGAGCAGTTCTTC
TRBD2,TRBV11-2,TRBJ2-2,NA,CASSRDLFAGVGTGELFF,TGTGCCAGCAGCCGGGACCTCTTTGCGGGAGTAGGTACCGGGGAGCTGTTTTTT
TRBD1,TRBV28,TRBJ2-1,NA,CASRTLDRDAFF,TGTGCCAGCAGAACCCTGGACAGGGATGCGTTCTTC
NA,TRBV7-3,TRBJ2-3,NA,CASSSTRDDTDTQYF,TGTGCCAGCAGCTCCACCAGAGACGACACAGATACGCAGTATTTT
NA,TRBV30,TRBJ1-1,few,CAWSRMNTEAFF,TGTGCCTGGAGTCGGATGAACACTGAAGCTTTCTTT
NA,TRBV18,TRBJ2-7,NA,CASSPRQDSYEQYF,TGTGCCAGCTCACCCAGACAGGACTCCTACGAGCAGTACTTC
TRBD2,TRBV7-6,TRBJ2-1,NA,CASRPGRAGPNEQFF,TGTGCCAGCAGGCCCGGGCGAGCGGGACCCAATGAGCAGTTCTTC
NA,TRBV6-5,TRBJ1-3,NA,CASSGPGVGNTIYF,TGTGCCAGCAGCGGTCCAGGGGTCGGAAACACCATATATTTT
NA,TRBV9,TRBJ2-2,NA,CASSPLGPAKVNTGELFF,TGTGCCAGCAGCCCCCTGGGTCCAGCCAAAGTGAACACCGGGGAGCTGTTTTTT
NA,TRBV28,TRBJ2-7,NA,CASRGHGTLYEQYF,TGTGCCAGCAGGGGACACGGAACTTTGTACGAGCAGTACTTC
TRBD1,TRBV28,TRBJ1-4,NA,CASSGGGSTNEKLFF,TGTGCCAGCTCAGGGGGCGGCTCAACTAATGAAAAACTGTTTTTT
NA,TRBV21-1,TRBJ2-5,NA,CASSPRLAGAVTHGQETQYF,TGTGCCAGCAGCCCCCGACTAGCGGGAGCTGTCACCCACGGTCAAGAGACCCAGTACTTC
NA,TRBV14,TRBJ1-1,NA,CASSQDGGVATEAFF,TGTGCCAGCAGCCAAGATGGTGGGGTTGCCACTGAAGCTTTCTTT
NA,TRBV6-5,TRBJ2-7,NA,CASSYSNGRRFYEQYF,TGTGCCAGCAGTTACAGCAACGGCCGCCGCTTTTACGAGCAGTACTTC
NA,TRBV6-5,TRBJ1-6,NA,CASSTSLLLSPLHF,TGTGCCAGCAGCACGTCGCTTCTCCTTTCACCCCTCCACTTT
TRBD2,TRBV13,TRBJ2-7,NA,CASSVSGLAGTYEQYF,TGTGCCAGCAGCGTCTCGGGACTAGCGGGAACCTACGAGCAGTACTTC
TRBD2,TRBV28,TRBJ2-3,NA,CASSLVAGDGTDTQYF,TGTGCCAGCAGTTTAGTAGCGGGAGACGGCACAGATACGCAGTATTTT
NA,TRBV7-9,TRBJ2-1,NA,CASSPPGSAVNEQFF,TGTGCCAGCAGCCCACCGGGAAGCGCAGTCAATGAGCAGTTCTTC
TRBD2,TRBV4-1,TRBJ2-7,NA,CASSQEVPGLARHEQYF,TGCGCCAGCAGCCAAGAAGTTCCGGGACTAGCGAGGCACGAGCAGTACTTC
NA,TRBV7-3,TRBJ2-2,NA,CASRREAGELFF,TGTGCCAGCAGGCGAGAGGCCGGGGAGCTGTTTTTT
TRBD2,TRBV6-5,TRBJ2-1,NA,CASRAGTSGKNEQFF,TGTGCCAGCAGGGCCGGGACTAGCGGAAAAAATGAGCAGTTCTTC
TRBD1,TRBV6-6,TRBJ1-2,NA,CASSEGQTHDGYTF,TGTGCCAGCAGTGAGGGACAGACTCACGATGGCTACACCTTC